This T cell receptor (beta chain) was captured by sequencing in a study of early T cells in non-severe SARS-CoV-2 infection. General study points: CD4 and private specificities were missed by VDJdb matching, which favored anti-spike CD8 responses.

Unique molecular identifiers tagged individual cDNA molecules. Using its own MiXCR run on the 5' RACE reads, TCRdb lists one record per CDR3 protein. The top ten hold around 5% of the sample, which has around 40,000 distinct CDR3 sequences, 5.9% seen once. Ten or more counts support this clonotype. Its antigen remains unidentified. V was pared by 4 bases and J by 7 bases, with 2 bases of the junction left unmatched. CDR1 is SGHVS, CDR2 FQNEAQ, per germline. The CDR3 loop spans 15 amino acids. The clonotype comes from an adult who was a healthcare worker with PCR-confirmed SARS-CoV-2 infection or an uninfected control (not recorded which). The sequencing input was whole blood. This chain joins TRBV7-8 and TRBJ2-1, with 15 bases lining up with TRBD2. CDR3 in DNA: TGTGCCAGCAGCTGGACTAGCGGGAGGGCGAATGAGCAGTTCTTC. Protein product: CASSWTSGRANEQFF.